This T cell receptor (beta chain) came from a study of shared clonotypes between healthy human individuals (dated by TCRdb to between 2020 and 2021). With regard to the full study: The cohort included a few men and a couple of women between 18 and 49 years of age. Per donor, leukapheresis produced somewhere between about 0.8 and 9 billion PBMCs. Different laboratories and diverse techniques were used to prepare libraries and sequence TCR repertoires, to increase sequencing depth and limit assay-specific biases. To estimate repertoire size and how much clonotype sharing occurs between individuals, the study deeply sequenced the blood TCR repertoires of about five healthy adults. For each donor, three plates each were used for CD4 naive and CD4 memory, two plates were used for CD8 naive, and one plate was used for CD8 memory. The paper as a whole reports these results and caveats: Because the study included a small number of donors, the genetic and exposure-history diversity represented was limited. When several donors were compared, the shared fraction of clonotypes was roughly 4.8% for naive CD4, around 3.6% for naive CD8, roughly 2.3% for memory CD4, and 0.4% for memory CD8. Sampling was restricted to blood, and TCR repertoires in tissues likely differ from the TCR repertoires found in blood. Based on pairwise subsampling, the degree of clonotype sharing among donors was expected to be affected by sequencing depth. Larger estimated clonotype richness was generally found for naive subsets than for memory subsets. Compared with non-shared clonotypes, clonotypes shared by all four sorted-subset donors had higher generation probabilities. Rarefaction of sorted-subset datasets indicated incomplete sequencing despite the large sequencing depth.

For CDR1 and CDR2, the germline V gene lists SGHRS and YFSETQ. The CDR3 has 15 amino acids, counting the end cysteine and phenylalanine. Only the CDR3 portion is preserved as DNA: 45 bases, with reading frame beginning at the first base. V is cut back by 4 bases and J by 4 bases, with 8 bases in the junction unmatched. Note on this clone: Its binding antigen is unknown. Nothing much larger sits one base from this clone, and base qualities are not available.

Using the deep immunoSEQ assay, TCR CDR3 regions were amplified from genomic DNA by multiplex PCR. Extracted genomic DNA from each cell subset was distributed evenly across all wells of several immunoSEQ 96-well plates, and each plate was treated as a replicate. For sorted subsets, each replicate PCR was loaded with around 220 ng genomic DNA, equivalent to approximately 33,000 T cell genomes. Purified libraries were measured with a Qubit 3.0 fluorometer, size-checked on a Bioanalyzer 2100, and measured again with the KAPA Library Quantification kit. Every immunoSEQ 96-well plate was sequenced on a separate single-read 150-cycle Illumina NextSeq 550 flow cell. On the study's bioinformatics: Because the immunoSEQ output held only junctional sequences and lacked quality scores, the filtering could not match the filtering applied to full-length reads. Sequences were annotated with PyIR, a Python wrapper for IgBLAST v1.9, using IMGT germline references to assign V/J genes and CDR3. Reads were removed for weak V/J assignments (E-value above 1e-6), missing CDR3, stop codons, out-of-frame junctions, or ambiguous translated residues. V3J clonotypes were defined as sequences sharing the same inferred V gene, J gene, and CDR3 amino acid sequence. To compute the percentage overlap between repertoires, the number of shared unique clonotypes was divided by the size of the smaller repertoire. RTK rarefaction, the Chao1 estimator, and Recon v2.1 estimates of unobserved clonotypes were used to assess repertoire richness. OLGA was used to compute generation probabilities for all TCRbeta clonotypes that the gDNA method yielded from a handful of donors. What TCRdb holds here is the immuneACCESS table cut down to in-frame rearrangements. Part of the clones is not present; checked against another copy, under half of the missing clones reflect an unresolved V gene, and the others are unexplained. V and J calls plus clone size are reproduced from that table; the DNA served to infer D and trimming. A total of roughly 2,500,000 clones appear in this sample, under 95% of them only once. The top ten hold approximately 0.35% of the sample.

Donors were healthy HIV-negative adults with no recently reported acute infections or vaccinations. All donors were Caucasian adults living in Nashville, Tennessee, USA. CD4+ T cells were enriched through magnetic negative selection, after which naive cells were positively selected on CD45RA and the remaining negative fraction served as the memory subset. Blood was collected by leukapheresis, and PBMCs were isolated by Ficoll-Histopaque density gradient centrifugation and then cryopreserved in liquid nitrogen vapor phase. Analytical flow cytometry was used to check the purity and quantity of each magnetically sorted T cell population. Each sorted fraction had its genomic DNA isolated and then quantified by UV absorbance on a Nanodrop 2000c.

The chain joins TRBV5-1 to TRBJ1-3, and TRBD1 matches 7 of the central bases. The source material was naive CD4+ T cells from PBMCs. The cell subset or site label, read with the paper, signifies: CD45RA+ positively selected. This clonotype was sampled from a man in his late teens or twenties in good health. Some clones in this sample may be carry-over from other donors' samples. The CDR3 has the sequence CASSLGGQEGNTIYF. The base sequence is TGCGCCAGCAGCCTGGGCGGACAGGAGGGAAACACCATATATTTT.